Listed here are 23 T cell receptor beta chains from one sample, sequenced in a study of response to subunit inactivated influenza vaccine (dated by TCRdb to the late 2010s). The method behind the library was RT-PCR. The sequencing machine was an Illumina HiSeq 2500. TCRdb itself trimmed the public reads at Q25 with fastp, ran MiXCR and retained productive beta chains. Rows are unified per CDR3 protein, each entry keeping the most common DNA and genes. This sample lists 150,000 or so distinct CDR3 sequences; about 10% were detected once. Roughly 40% of the sample is held by the ten biggest clonotypes. The sequencing here drew on CD8+ T cells sorted from PBMCs, taken approximately 25 months after vaccination. These receptors all stem from a man aged 50 to 69 who received an inactivated influenza vaccine. Donor details come from another sample of the same person, matched by shared clones.

This clonotype occurred a few times. The chain has TRBV4-1 and TRBJ2-1, with TRBD1 identical over 8 bases. V lost 1 base, J lost 10 bases, and 6 bases stayed unmatched. The V gene's germline CDR1 is MGHRA and CDR2 YSYEKL. The CDR3 covers 14 residues. The CDR3 region is CASSQVAGGEEQFF. The CDR3 DNA is TGCGCCAGCAGCCAAGTAGCAGGGGGCGAGGAGCAGTTCTTC.

The table lists this clonotype with many counts. Germline is not matched at one junction end, which may reflect a read error. V gene TRBV4-2 combines with J gene TRBJ2-7; 7 bases line up with TRBD2. The length of the CDR3 is 16 residues. The V gene's germline CDR1 is LGHNA and CDR2 YNFKEQ. DNA for the CDR3: TGTGCCAGCAGCCCGGTCCTGAGCGGGGCCTCCCACGAGCAGTACTTC. Translation: CASSPVLSGASHEQYF.

This clonotype was seen a handful of times. The rearrangement links TRBV10-3 to TRBJ2-3; 9 bases are a match to TRBD2. The J segment lost 2 bases and the V segment lost 2 bases, leaving 8 bases of the junction unmatched. The CDR3 is made up of 17 amino acids. CDR1 ENHRY and CDR2 SYGVKD come from the germline V gene. CDR3 sequence reads: CAISEGTGLANTDTQYF. The CDR3 DNA is TGTGCCATCAGTGAGGGTACCGGACTAGCGAACACAGATACGCAGTATTTT.

This sequence joins TRBV9 and TRBJ2-7; 8 bases agree with TRBD2. CDR1 is SGDLS, CDR2 YYNGEE, per germline. The V gene end was trimmed by 1 base and the J gene end by 1 base; junction bases not matched to a gene: 7. The CDR3 extends over 16 amino acids. The CDR3 DNA reads as TGTGCCAGCAGCGTATCAACCCAGCGGGAGTCCTACGAGCAGTACTTC. It codes for CASSVSTQRESYEQYF.

This clonotype was counted between two and nine times. V usage is TRBV7-2 and J usage is TRBJ2-3; 7 nucleotides match TRBD1. CDR3 length: 15 residues. Germline values: CDR1 SGHTA, CDR2 FQGNSA. After removal of 5 bases from V and 5 bases from J, the junction contained 10 bases not matched to a gene. CDR3 nucleotides: TGTGCCAGCAGCGAAGACAGGGTGGGGAGAGATACGCAGTATTTT. It yields the protein CASSEDRVGRDTQYF.

This clonotype was detected many times. This chain connects TRBV28 to TRBJ1-6; 10 bases are a match to TRBD1. This CDR3 has 14 residues. Trimming removed 6 bases from V and 9 bases from J; junction bases left unmatched: 5. Germline V CDR1 and CDR2: MDHEN, SYDVKM. The CDR3 DNA reads TGTGCCAGCAGGGGGACAGGGGTAGTTTCACCCCTCCACTTT. This translates into CASRGTGVVSPLHF.

The genes are TRBV12-3 or TRBV12-4 and TRBJ2-1; D possibly corresponds to TRBD1 (6 bases). The CDR3 has 12 amino acids. V lost 7 bases, J lost 10 bases, and 14 bases lay in between. The CDR3 reads CASTLSGTEQFF. In nucleotides, the CDR3 is TGTGCCAGCACCTTATCCGGGACAGAGCAGTTCTTC.

This clonotype was observed at least ten times. This chain links TRBV7-9 with TRBJ1-5, with 9 bases fitting TRBD1. The V segment lost 5 bases and the J segment 1 base; nucleotides outside the gene matches: 3. This CDR3 has 15 amino acids. Per the germline V gene, CDR1 is SEHNR and CDR2 is FQNEAQ (reference sequence). The DNA for the CDR3 is TGTGCCAGCAGCCCGGGACAGGGCAGCAATCAGCCCCAGCATTTT. Translation gives CASSPGQGSNQPQHF.

This clonotype was found a few times. The V and J genes are TRBV12-2 and TRBJ2-7; the DNA was not compared with TRBD2, the D call given in the table. TRBV12-2 is flagged as a pseudogene. The CDR3 consists of 13 residues. The CDR3 is CAPPLAGPYEQYF. The CDR3 DNA is TGTGCTCCGCCCCTAGCGGGACCTTACGAGCAGTACTTC.

In this sample, this clonotype turned up a few times. The chain employs TRBV9 and TRBJ2-1; 14 bases map to TRBD2. V trimming: 4 bases; J trimming: 7 bases; junction bases outside the gene matches: 4. The CDR3 contains 15 residues. Per the germline V gene, CDR1 is SGDLS and CDR2 is YYNGEE. The CDR3 nucleotides read TGTGCCAGCAGCCCGGGACTAGCGGGAGATAATGAGCAGTTCTTC. It yields the protein CASSPGLAGDNEQFF.

V gene TRBV28 combines with J gene TRBJ2-3; 14 bases align to TRBD2. The CDR3 spans 16 residues. Germline loops: CDR1 MDHEN, CDR2 SYDVKM. Trimming cost V 3 bases and J 4 bases; bases outside gene matches: 3. The CDR3 DNA sequence: TGTGCCAGCAGTTTGACTAGCGGGAGGGAGGCAGATACGCAGTATTTT. This encodes CASSLTSGREADTQYF.

This clonotype has just a few counts. The rearrangement links TRBV15 to TRBJ1-4; D is undetermined. CDR3 length equals 16 residues. Trimming stripped 1 base from V and 0 bases from J, with 9 bases between. Germline values: CDR1 LNHNV, CDR2 YYDKDF (reference sequence). The CDR3 is CATSRGRIATNEKLFF. Here the CDR3 DNA reads TGTGCCACCAGCAGAGGACGGATTGCAACTAATGAAAAACTGTTTTTT.

The chain is built from TRBV29-1 and TRBJ2-7; 10 nucleotides match TRBD1. The CDR3 covers 13 residues. Germline V gene data show CDR1 as SQVTM and CDR2 as ANQGSEA. The V gene end was trimmed by 4 bases and the J gene end by 4 bases; junction bases not matched to a gene: 4. Here the CDR3 reads CSVAPGQGYEQYF. CDR3 DNA: TGCAGCGTTGCTCCGGGACAGGGGTACGAGCAGTACTTC.

V usage is TRBV4-3 and J usage is TRBJ2-7, with D uncertain. Germline CDR1 and CDR2: LGHNA and YSLEER. Between the trimmed V and J ends, which lost 2 bases and 3 bases, there was a span of 14 bases. The CDR3 is made up of 15 amino acids. The CDR3 DNA reads as TGCGCCAGCAGCCAAAAGGACCAATCCCACTACGAGCAGTACTTC. Its protein is CASSQKDQSHYEQYF.

This sequence joins TRBV6-2 or TRBV6-3 and TRBJ2-3, with D possibly being TRBD2 (6 bases). V lost 3 bases and J 0 bases, leaving 10 bases between the germline ends. The CDR3 totals 15 residues. The germline V gene encodes CDR1 MNHEY and CDR2 SVGEGT. In DNA, the CDR3 is TGTGCCAGCAGTTATCTAGCGCAGAGCACAGATACGCAGTATTTT. Protein: CASSYLAQSTDTQYF.

The sample holds many counts of this clonotype. The chain uses TRBV27 and TRBJ2-7; unclear D gene. The CDR3 is made up of 13 amino acids. V lost 0 bases, J lost 4 bases, and 7 bases lay in between. In germline, CDR1 is MNHEY, CDR2 SMNVEV (reference sequence). CDR3 residues: CASSLSRSYEQYF. The CDR3 region has the DNA TGTGCCAGCAGTTTATCGCGGTCTTACGAGCAGTACTTC.

This chain links TRBV7-2 with TRBJ2-7; 7 bases fit TRBD2. The CDR3 loop spans 15 amino acids. Germline V lookup: CDR1 SGHTA, CDR2 FQGNSA. V lost 5 bases and J lost 4; bases outside the gene matches: 11. The CDR3 loop is CASSPGLVGVYEQYF. The DNA of the CDR3 is TGTGCCAGCAGCCCAGGACTAGTGGGGGTATACGAGCAGTACTTC. Full variable domain (remainder filled in from reference TRBV7-2 and TRBJ2-7): GAGVSQSPSNKVTEKGKDVELRCDPISGHTALYWYRQSLGQGLEFLIYFQGNSAPDKSGLPSDRFSAERTGGSVSTLTIQRTQQEDSAVYLCASSPGLVGVYEQYFGPGTRLTVT.

This clonotype appeared once. V gene TRBV19 combines with J gene TRBJ2-7; D possibly uses TRBD1 or TRBD2 (5 bases each). Trimming removed 0 bases from V and 2 bases from J, with 17 bases in between. The CDR3 contains 17 residues. The germline V gene has CDR1 LNHDA and CDR2 SQIVND (reference sequence). The CDR3 sequence: CASSIDGGRRQAYEQYF. Written as DNA, the CDR3 is TGTGCCAGTAGTATAGATGGGGGACGAAGGCAAGCCTACGAGCAGTACTTC.

This clonotype appeared many times. This CDR3 reads CASSLGGGPNTEAFF. CDR3 DNA sequence: TGTGCCAGCAGCTTAGGTGGGGGACCGAACACTGAAGCTTTCTTT. V usage is TRBV7-6 and J usage is TRBJ1-1; D is possibly TRBD1 (5 bases). This CDR3 contains 15 residues. Per germline, CDR1 SGHVS and CDR2 FNYEAQ. V was cut by 1 base and J by 1 base, with 10 bases left in between.

This chain joins TRBV9 and TRBJ2-5, with 12 bases identical to TRBD2. The CDR3 has 16 residues. V lost 4 bases, J lost 4 bases, and 8 bases stayed unmatched. Germline V CDR1 and CDR2: SGDLS, YYNGEE. CDR3 loop: CASSPRLAGDVETQYF. CDR3 sequence (DNA): TGTGCCAGCAGCCCCCGACTAGCGGGAGACGTAGAGACCCAGTACTTC.

In its sample, this clonotype was seen many times. The chain uses TRBV12-3 or TRBV12-4 and TRBJ1-5; D is ambiguous. Trimming shortened V by 6 bases and J by 0 bases, and 9 bases separated the two germline ends. This CDR3 has 14 residues. CDR3 sequence: CASRPEGSNQPQHF. The CDR3 bases are TGTGCCAGCAGACCGGAGGGTAGCAATCAGCCCCAGCATTTT.

The sample holds a few counts of this clonotype. The chain is built from TRBV5-1 and TRBJ2-3; 9 nucleotides match TRBD2. This CDR3 contains 16 residues. Germline V gene lookup returns CDR1 SGHRS and CDR2 YFSETQ. Losses at the gene ends were 0 bases for V and 10 bases for J; bases not matched to a gene: 12. CDR3 loop: CASSLDPAGGHNAQYF. The CDR3 DNA follows: TGCGCCAGCAGCTTGGATCCAGCGGGGGGCCATAATGCGCAGTATTTT. The variable domain in full, with the rest retrieved from reference TRBV5-1 and TRBJ2-3, is KAGVTQTPRYLIKTRGQQVTLSCSPISGHRSVSWYQQTPGQGLQFLFEYFSETQRNKGNFPGRFSGRQFSNSRSEMNVSTLELGDSALYLCASSLDPAGGHNAQYFGPGTRLTVL.

This sequence joins TRBV11-1 and TRBJ2-2, with 7 bases fitting TRBD1. This CDR3 spans 16 amino acids. V shed 1 base and J 4 bases; nucleotides not matched to a gene: 6. Germline CDR1 reads SGHAT; CDR2 reads FQDESV (reference sequence). CDR3 loop: CASSLVWPGGTGELFF. The CDR3 nucleotides read TGTGCCAGCAGCTTAGTTTGGCCAGGGGGCACCGGGGAGCTGTTTTTT.